The clone carrying this T cell receptor beta chain has more than one count but fewer than ten. Its antigen remains unidentified. This sample was taken from a study of human thymus T cells. Corrective cardiac surgery supplied the resected thymus tissue. Immunologically healthy infants in Finland undergoing congenital heart defect surgery were the donors. Study-level results: Apparent bias marked the V and J gene usage of thymic and blood repertoires.

This table comes from immunoSEQ multiplex PCR, and its TCRdb copy is limited to in-frame clones, with some not included. This sample carries about 130,000 clones, about 94% of them seen once, and the ten largest clones take roughly 0.024%. The CDR3 has 16 amino acids. V was shortened by 1 base and J by 4 bases, with 15 bases between the two germline ends. Germline CDR1 and CDR2: SGHRS and YFSETQ. The V call is TRBV5-1, the J call TRBJ2-4; weak D call: TRBD1 (6 bases). The sequence came from a boy in the first two years of life with a congenital heart defect but otherwise immunologically healthy. The sample comprised thymus tissue. The CDR3 is CASSLPKQGHKNIQYF. CDR3 nucleotide sequence: TGCGCCAGCAGCTTGCCCAAGCAGGGGCATAAAAACATTCAGTACTTC.